The following is a T cell receptor (beta chain) sequence with its context. The protocol was immunoSEQ multiplex PCR, while the TCRdb copy is restricted to in-frame clones and leaves out a portion. The sample has over 650,000 clones, approximately 89% seen once; the top ten hold 0.0094%. The record originates from a study of shared T cell receptors in the human thymus. With 3 bases removed from V and 2 bases from J, the gap between germline ends came to 16 bases. This CDR3 spans 16 amino acids. Germline CDR1 and CDR2: SEHNR and FQNEAQ (reference sequence). This same sample was also taken into another study, of human thymus T cells. That source reports: Resections were taken during corrective heart surgery, and the thymus tissue came from these. Repertoires from thymus and blood appeared to show biased V and J gene usage. Unrelated individuals had highly overlapping thymic repertoires, as reported in related research.

Sequencing used thymocytes. V is TRBV7-9 and J is TRBJ1-1; D remains ambiguous. The TCR comes from a boy under two years old with a congenital heart defect. The CDR3 region is CASSFSTRVKNTEAFF. The CDR3 DNA is TGTGCCAGCAGCTTCTCCACACGGGTGAAAAACACTGAAGCTTTCTTT.